Listed here are 12 T cell receptor beta chains from one sample, sequenced in a study of identical twins listed by TCRdb under 2016. Libraries were constructed by 5' RACE. The run used an Illumina HiSeq 2000. Starting from the raw public reads, TCRdb applied fastp trimming at Q25, assembled clones with MiXCR and retained in-frame beta chains. Each CDR3 protein gets just one entry, which takes the most common genes and DNA from the rows behind it. The sample table holds about 530,000 distinct CDR3 sequences, of which roughly 15% were seen once. Clones ranked in the top ten supply roughly 0.4% of the sample. These data were also filed under a second study, of yellow fever vaccine responses in identical twins.

Sequencing was carried out using CD4+ T cells sorted from blood. These receptors came from a woman between 18 and 29 years old in good health.

The chain carries TRBV5-6 and TRBJ2-3; no definite D call. There are 16 residues in the CDR3. Germline CDR1 is SGHDT and CDR2 is YYEEEE. The germline V and J ends were trimmed by 1 base and 1 base, with 13 bases remaining between them. The CDR3 DNA reads as TGTGCCAGCAGCTTGAGTCAGATACCCGGCACAGATACGCAGTATTTT. Translating it yields CASSLSQIPGTDTQYF.

The rearrangement joins TRBV29-1 to TRBJ1-4; D possibly corresponds to TRBD1 (6 bases). The germline V gene encodes CDR1 SQVTM and CDR2 ANQGSEA. The CDR3 runs to 13 residues. V dropped 6 bases and J dropped 8 bases, with 16 bases sitting between them. CDR3 sequence reads: CSVTRGVQEKLFF. CDR3 bases: TGCAGCGTAACCAGGGGTGTTCAAGAAAAACTGTTTTTT.

The chain joins TRBV29-1 to TRBJ1-2, with TRBD1 as a possible D gene (5 bases). There are 12 residues in the CDR3. Germline CDR1 and CDR2: SQVTM and ANQGSEA. Deletions cut 7 bases from V and 3 bases from J, with 12 bases between. The CDR3 is CSGEGEDYGYTF. Written as DNA, the CDR3 is TGCAGCGGCGAAGGGGAGGACTATGGCTACACCTTC.

This clonotype has only a few counts. J is TRBJ2-2 and V is TRBV5-1, with D perhaps TRBD1 (5 bases). Looked up from germline, CDR1 is SGHRS and CDR2 is YFSETQ. Trimming removed 5 bases from V and 1 base from J, with 21 bases in between. The CDR3 runs to 18 residues. The chain's CDR3 is CASRTLGVGTKNTGELFF. Here the CDR3 DNA reads TGCGCCAGCAGAACCCTAGGGGTGGGAACCAAGAACACCGGGGAGCTGTTTTTT.

This clonotype was observed at least ten times. The V call is TRBV7-8, the J call TRBJ2-1; 10 positions match TRBD2. The V segment lost 6 bases and the J segment 5 bases; nucleotides outside the gene matches: 7. Germline V gene lookup returns CDR1 SGHVS and CDR2 FQNEAQ. The CDR3 is 15 amino acids. The CDR3 DNA sequence: TGTGCCAGCAGAGCCGGGACTAGCGCGAACAATGAGCAGTTCTTC. Its translation is CASRAGTSANNEQFF. The full variable domain, in which reference TRBV7-8 and TRBJ2-1 provide the parts outside the CDR3, is GAGVSQSPRYKVAKRGQDVALRCDPISGHVSLFWYQQALGQGPEFLTYFQNEAQLDKSGLPSDRFFAERPEGSVSTLKIQRTQQEDSAVYLCASRAGTSANNEQFFGPGTRLTVL.

This chain uses TRBV11-3 with TRBJ2-1; D may match TRBD1 or TRBD2 (5 bases each). The germline V and J ends were trimmed by 4 bases and 9 bases, with 13 bases remaining between them. From germline, CDR1 is SGHNT and CDR2 YENEEA. The CDR3 is 13 amino acids. CDR3 in amino acids: CASSWGPQVEQFF. DNA of the CDR3: TGTGCCAGCAGCTGGGGACCTCAGGTTGAGCAGTTCTTC.

The chain uses TRBV2 and TRBJ2-4, with 10 bases that match TRBD1. The CDR3 runs to 15 residues. Per the germline V gene, CDR1 is SNHLY and CDR2 is FYNNEI. Unmatched junction bases numbered 11, after V lost 7 bases and J lost 8 bases. The CDR3 protein is CASNADRGPGDIQYF. The CDR3 coding sequence is TGTGCCAGCAATGCCGACAGGGGGCCTGGGGACATTCAGTACTTC. The full variable domain, its missing parts supplied by reference TRBV2 and TRBJ2-4, is EPEVTQTPSHQVTQMGQEVILRCVPISNHLYFYWYRQILGQKVEFLVSFYNNEISEKSEIFDDQFSVERPDGSNFTLKIRSTKLEDSAMYFCASNADRGPGDIQYFGAGTRLSVL.

This clonotype was detected a few times. The gene calls are TRBV29-1 and TRBJ2-6; weak D call: TRBD1 (6 bases). Trimming took off 4 bases at V and 0 bases at J, with 10 bases between the two ends. CDR3 size: 15 residues. CDR1 and CDR2 from the germline V gene are SQVTM and ANQGSEA. This CDR3 reads CSVATGYSGANVLTF. The CDR3 region has the DNA TGCAGCGTTGCGACAGGATACTCTGGGGCCAACGTCCTGACTTTC.

The V gene is TRBV28, the J gene TRBJ2-1; no definite D call. Deletions cut 6 bases from V and 7 bases from J, with 16 bases between. The CDR3 length is 14 residues. The V gene's germline CDR1 is MDHEN and CDR2 SYDVKM. The CDR3 DNA reads TGTGCCAGCAGACACAAATTCTCCGGGAATGAGCAGTTCTTC. Protein sequence: CASRHKFSGNEQFF. Combining the CDR3 with reference TRBV28 and TRBJ2-1 gives the whole variable domain DVKVTQSSRYLVKRTGEKVFLECVQDMDHENMFWYRQDPGLGLRLIYFSYDVKMKEKGDIPEGYSVSREKKERFSLILESASTNQTSMYLCASRHKFSGNEQFFGPGTRLTVL.

This chain links TRBV12-3 or TRBV12-4 with TRBJ2-7; D gene unclear. V lost 4 bases and J 0 bases, leaving 10 bases between the germline ends. The CDR3 totals 14 residues. The CDR3 is CASSSRHSSYEQYF. CDR3 DNA sequence: TGTGCCAGCAGTTCCAGACACTCCTCCTACGAGCAGTACTTC.

The rearrangement links TRBV29-1 to TRBJ2-2; maybe TRBD1 (5 bases). V shed 5 bases and J shed 3 bases, with 7 bases lying between them. This CDR3 region has 12 residues. Germline lookup yields CDR1 SQVTM and CDR2 ANQGSEA. CDR3 sequence: CSVRQYTGELFF. The CDR3 DNA sequence: TGCAGCGTTAGACAGTACACCGGGGAGCTGTTTTTT.

This clonotype has only a few counts. The chain uses TRBV5-1 and TRBJ2-5; D perhaps matches TRBD1 (5 bases). Germline CDR1 is SGHRS and CDR2 is YFSETQ. V lost 4 bases to trimming and J lost 1 base, with 17 bases between them. This CDR3 has 16 amino acids. CDR3 in amino acids: CASSPRADSSQETQYF. CDR3 bases: TGCGCCAGCAGCCCGAGAGCCGACAGTTCCCAAGAGACCCAGTACTTC. The full variable domain, completed using reference TRBV5-1 and TRBJ2-5, is KAGVTQTPRYLIKTRGQQVTLSCSPISGHRSVSWYQQTPGQGLQFLFEYFSETQRNKGNFPGRFSGRQFSNSRSEMNVSTLELGDSALYLCASSPRADSSQETQYFGPGTRLLVL.